The 9 T cell receptor beta chains in this list originate from one sample, sequenced in a study of blood T cell repertoires in COVID-19. Here immunoSEQ multiplex PCR was the method, and the copy in TCRdb shows in-frame clones only, minus some. The sample contains a few hundred thousand clones, around nine tenths of which appear only once. The sequenced sample consisted of PBMCs or T cells enriched from blood (not recorded which). The source of these receptors is a woman in her 40s who had recovered from COVID-19.

J is TRBJ1-1 and V is TRBV7-2; D may be TRBD1 (5 bases). Per germline, CDR1 SGHTA and CDR2 FQGNSA. This CDR3 is 11 amino acids long. V was cut by 6 bases and J by 7 bases, with 9 bases left in between. The CDR3 reads CASSGAFEAFF. The CDR3 DNA follows: TGTGCCAGCAGTGGGGCCTTTGAAGCTTTCTTT.

The J gene is TRBJ2-4, the V gene TRBV11-2, with TRBD1 matching 9 bases. Trimming removed 3 bases from V and 11 bases from J; junction bases left unmatched: 11. This CDR3 region has 15 residues. Germline V lookup: CDR1 SGHAT, CDR2 FQNNGV. Here the CDR3 reads CASSFIPRDRVVQYF. The CDR3 nucleotides read TGTGCCAGCAGCTTCATCCCCAGGGACAGGGTGGTTCAGTACTTC. The variable domain in full, with the rest retrieved from reference TRBV11-2 and TRBJ2-4, is EAGVAQSPRYKIIEKRQSVAFWCNPISGHATLYWYQQILGQGPKLLIQFQNNGVVDDSQLPKDRFSAERLKGVDSTLKIQPAKLEDSAVYLCASSFIPRDRVVQYFGAGTRLSVL.

V is TRBV7-9 and J is TRBJ2-1; tentatively, D is TRBD2 (5 bases). There are 14 residues in the CDR3. Germline V CDR1 and CDR2: SEHNR, FQNEAQ (reference sequence). Trimming left V 5 bases short and J 5 bases short, with 13 bases between. CDR3 in DNA: TGTGCCAGCAGCCCACGGGGTGCAAACAATGAGCAGTTCTTC. Translating gives CASSPRGANNEQFF.

This sequence joins TRBV12-5 and TRBJ1-3; D unclear. This CDR3 is 11 amino acids long. The ends were cut back, 5 bases at V and 8 bases at J, with 7 bases in the middle. Germline V gene sequence: CDR1 LGHNT, CDR2 FRNRAP. The CDR3 DNA is TGTGCTAGTGGTCCCTCGGACACCATATATTTT. Protein product: CASGPSDTIYF.

Only a few counts were recorded for this clone. The V gene is TRBV5-1, the J gene TRBJ2-7; D possibly corresponds to TRBD1 (6 bases). CDR1 is SGHRS, CDR2 YFSETQ, per germline. The V end was cut by 0 bases, the J end by 2 bases, with 9 bases between. CDR3 length equals 14 residues. This CDR3 reads CASSLGDTAYEQYF. The CDR3 bases are TGCGCCAGCAGCTTGGGGGACACAGCCTACGAGCAGTACTTC.

This rearrangement joins TRBV9 to TRBJ2-7; a possible D gene is TRBD1 (5 bases). CDR1 is SGDLS and CDR2 is YYNGEE in the germline V gene. V gave up 4 bases and J gave up 0 bases, with 14 bases separating them. The CDR3 runs to 15 residues. The CDR3: CASSSQQGASYEQYF. The CDR3 nucleotides are TGTGCCAGCAGCTCCCAGCAGGGCGCCTCCTACGAGCAGTACTTC.

This sequence joins TRBV20-1 and TRBJ2-1; 7 bases are a match to TRBD2. The trim removed 3 bases at V and 3 bases at J, leaving 5 bases unmatched. Germline V gene lookup returns CDR1 DFQATT and CDR2 SNEGSKA (reference sequence). The CDR3 is made up of 14 amino acids. Written as DNA, the CDR3 is TGCAGTGCTAGTGGACTAGTGGACTACAATGAGCAGTTCTTC. Translated: CSASGLVDYNEQFF.

This clone occurred once. This chain connects TRBV12-3 or TRBV12-4 to TRBJ2-1, with D perhaps matching TRBD2 (5 bases). This CDR3 contains 12 residues. V was clipped by 5 bases and J by 11 bases, with 13 bases between them. As DNA, the CDR3 is TGTGCCAGCAGTCCTAGCCGGGTCAAGCAGTTCTTC. Translating it yields CASSPSRVKQFF.

Only a few counts were recorded for this clone. J is TRBJ2-2 and V is TRBV5-4, with D unresolved. This CDR3 spans 11 amino acids. The germline gives CDR1 SGHNT, CDR2 YYREEE (reference sequence). V lost 7 bases to trimming and J lost 7 bases, with 8 bases between them. CDR3 amino acids: CASAAGGELFF. CDR3 nucleotides: TGTGCCAGCGCCGCCGGCGGGGAGCTGTTTTTT. Combining the CDR3 with reference TRBV5-4 and TRBJ2-2 gives the whole variable domain ETGVTQSPTHLIKTRGQQVTLRCSSQSGHNTVSWYQQALGQGPQFIFQYYREEENGRGNFPPRFSGLQFPNYSSELNVNALELDDSALYLCASAAGGELFFGEGSRLTVL.